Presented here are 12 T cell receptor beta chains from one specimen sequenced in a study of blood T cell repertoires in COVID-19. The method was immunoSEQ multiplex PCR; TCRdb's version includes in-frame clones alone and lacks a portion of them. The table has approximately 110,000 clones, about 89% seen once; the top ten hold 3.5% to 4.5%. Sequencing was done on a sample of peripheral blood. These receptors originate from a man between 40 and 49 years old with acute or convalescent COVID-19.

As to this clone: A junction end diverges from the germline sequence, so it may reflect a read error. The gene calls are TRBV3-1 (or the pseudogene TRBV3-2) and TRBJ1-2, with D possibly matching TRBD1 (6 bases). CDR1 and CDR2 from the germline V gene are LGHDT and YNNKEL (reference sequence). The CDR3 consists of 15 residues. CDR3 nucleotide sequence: TGTGCCAGCAGCCAAGCCGGACAGTCTAACTATGTCTACACCTTC. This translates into CASSQAGQSNYVYTF.

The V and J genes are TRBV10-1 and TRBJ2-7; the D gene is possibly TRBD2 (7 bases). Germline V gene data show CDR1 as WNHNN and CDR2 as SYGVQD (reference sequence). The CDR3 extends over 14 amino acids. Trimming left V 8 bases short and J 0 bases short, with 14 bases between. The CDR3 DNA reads TGCGCCAGCCCCTGGGGGGGCAACTCCTACGAGCAGTACTTC. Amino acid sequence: CASPWGGNSYEQYF.

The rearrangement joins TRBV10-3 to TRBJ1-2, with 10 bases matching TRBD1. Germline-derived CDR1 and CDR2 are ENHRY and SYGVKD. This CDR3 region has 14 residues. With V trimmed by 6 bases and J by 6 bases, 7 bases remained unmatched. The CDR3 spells CAISRTGGINGYTF. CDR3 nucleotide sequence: TGTGCCATCAGCAGGACAGGGGGTATCAATGGCTACACCTTC.

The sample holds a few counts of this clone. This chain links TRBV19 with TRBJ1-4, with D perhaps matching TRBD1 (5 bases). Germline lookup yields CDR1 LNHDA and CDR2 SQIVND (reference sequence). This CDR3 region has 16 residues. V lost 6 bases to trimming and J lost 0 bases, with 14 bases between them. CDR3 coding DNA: TGTGCCAGTAGCAGGTCCAGGGCAGCAACTAATGAAAAACTGTTTTTT. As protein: CASSRSRAATNEKLFF.

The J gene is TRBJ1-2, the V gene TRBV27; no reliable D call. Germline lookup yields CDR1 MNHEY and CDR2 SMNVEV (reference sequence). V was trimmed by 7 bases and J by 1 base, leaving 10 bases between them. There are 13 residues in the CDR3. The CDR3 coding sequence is TGTGCCAGCACCGGTGGACTTAACTATGGCTACACCTTC. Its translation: CASTGGLNYGYTF.

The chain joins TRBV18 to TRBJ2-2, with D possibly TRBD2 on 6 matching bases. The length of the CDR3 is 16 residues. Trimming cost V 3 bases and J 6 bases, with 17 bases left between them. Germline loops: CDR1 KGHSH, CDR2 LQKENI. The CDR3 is CASSPRGPRGAGELFF. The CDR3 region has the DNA TGTGCCAGCTCACCGCGGGGCCCAAGAGGGGCCGGGGAGCTGTTTTTT.

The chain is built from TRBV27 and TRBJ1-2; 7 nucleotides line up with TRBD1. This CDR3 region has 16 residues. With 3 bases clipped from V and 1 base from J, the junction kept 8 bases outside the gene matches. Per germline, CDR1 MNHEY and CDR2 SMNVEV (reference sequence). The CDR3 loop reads CASSLDGTAFNYGYTF. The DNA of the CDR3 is TGTGCCAGCAGTTTGGACGGGACAGCCTTTAACTATGGCTACACCTTC.

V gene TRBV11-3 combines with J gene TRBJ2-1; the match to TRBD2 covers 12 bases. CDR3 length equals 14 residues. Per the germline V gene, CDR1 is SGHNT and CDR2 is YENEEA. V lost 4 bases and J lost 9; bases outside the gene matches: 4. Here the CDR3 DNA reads TGTGCCAGCAGCTCGACTAGCGGGAGTGCTGAGCAGTTCTTC. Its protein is CASSSTSGSAEQFF.

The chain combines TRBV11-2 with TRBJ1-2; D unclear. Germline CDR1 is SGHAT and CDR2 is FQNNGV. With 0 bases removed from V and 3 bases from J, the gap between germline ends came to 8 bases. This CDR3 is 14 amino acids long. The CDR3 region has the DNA TGTGCCAGCAGCTTAGATCTCGGAGACTATGGCTACACCTTC. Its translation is CASSLDLGDYGYTF. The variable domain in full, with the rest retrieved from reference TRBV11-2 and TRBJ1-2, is EAGVAQSPRYKIIEKRQSVAFWCNPISGHATLYWYQQILGQGPKLLIQFQNNGVVDDSQLPKDRFSAERLKGVDSTLKIQPAKLEDSAVYLCASSLDLGDYGYTFGSGTRLTVV.

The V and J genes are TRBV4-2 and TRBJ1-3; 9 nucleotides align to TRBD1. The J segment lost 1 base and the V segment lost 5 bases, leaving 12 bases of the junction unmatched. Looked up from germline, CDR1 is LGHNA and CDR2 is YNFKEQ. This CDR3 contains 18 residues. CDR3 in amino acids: CASSEDITGTGSGNTIYF. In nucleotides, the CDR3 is TGTGCCAGCAGCGAGGACATTACCGGGACAGGGTCTGGAAACACCATATATTTT.

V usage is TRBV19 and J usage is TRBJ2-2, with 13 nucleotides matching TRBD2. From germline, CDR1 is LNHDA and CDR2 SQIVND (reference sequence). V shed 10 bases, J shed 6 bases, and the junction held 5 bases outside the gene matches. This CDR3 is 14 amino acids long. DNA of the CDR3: TGTGCCACCACGGGACTAGCGGGGTCCGGGGAGCTGTTTTTT. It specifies CATTGLAGSGELFF.

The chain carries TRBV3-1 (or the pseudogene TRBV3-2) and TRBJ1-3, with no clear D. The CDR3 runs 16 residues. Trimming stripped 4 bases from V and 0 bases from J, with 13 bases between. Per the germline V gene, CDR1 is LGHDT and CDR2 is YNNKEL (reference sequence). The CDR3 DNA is TGTGCCAGCAGCCGACGAACAGCTGGCTCTGGAAACACCATATATTTT. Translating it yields CASSRRTAGSGNTIYF.